Listed below are T cell receptor beta chains from one sample, sequenced in a study of blood T cell repertoires in COVID-19. The assay was immunoSEQ multiplex PCR, and TCRdb's table has in-frame clones only and misses some. The sample has some 260,000 clones, 88% seen once. The sample consisted of peripheral blood. All receptors derive from a man at least 80 years old with acute or convalescent COVID-19. Both conserved end residues are part of each CDR3. The D gene is left open where the match is weak. Clone size is stated in some rows and not others, as once, few, many or a class when expanded.

D: NA
J: TRBJ1-3
V: TRBV4-1
size: NA
length: 16
DNA: TGCGCCAGCAGCGAACTCCTTGACAGGCGCGGAAACACCATATATTTT
CDR3: CASSELLDRRGNTIYF

D: NA
J: TRBJ2-7
V: TRBV5-1
size: NA
length: 14
DNA: TGCGCCAGCAGCTTTAGAGGGGGGGTGCACGAGCAGTACTTC
CDR3: CASSFRGGVHEQYF

D: NA
J: TRBJ2-7
V: TRBV18
size: NA
length: 14
DNA: TGTGCCAGCTCACCACCTAGCCTCTCCTACGAGCAGTACTTC
CDR3: CASSPPSLSYEQYF

D: NA
J: TRBJ2-3
V: TRBV18
size: NA
length: 16
DNA: TGTGCCAGCTCAGACAGGAGACTTCTTAGCACAGATACGCAGTATTTT
CDR3: CASSDRRLLSTDTQYF

D: TRBD1
J: TRBJ1-2
V: TRBV5-4
size: NA
length: 14
DNA: TGTGCCAGCAGCTCCTTGGACAGGGAGGGTGGCTACACCTTC
CDR3: CASSSLDREGGYTF

D: TRBD2
J: TRBJ2-1
V: TRBV7-2
size: NA
length: 16
DNA: TGTGCCAGCAGCCCGAAGCTAGCGGGGCCTTACAATGAGCAGTTCTTC
CDR3: CASSPKLAGPYNEQFF

D: TRBD2
J: TRBJ2-3
V: TRBV6-5
size: once
length: 14
DNA: TGTGCCAGCTGGACTAGCCTATCTTCAGATACGCAGTATTTT
CDR3: CASWTSLSSDTQYF

D: NA
J: TRBJ1-2
V: TRBV4-3
size: few
length: 15
DNA: TGCGCCAGCAGCCAAGCGGTGACAGCTGTCTATGGCTACACCTTC
CDR3: CASSQAVTAVYGYTF

D: NA
J: TRBJ1-1
V: TRBV19
size: few
length: 14
DNA: TGTGCCAGTAGTTCCACAGGGAGATGGACTGAAGCTTTCTTT
CDR3: CASSSTGRWTEAFF

D: NA
J: TRBJ1-2
V: TRBV6-6
size: NA
length: 16
DNA: TGTGCCAGCAGACTAATGGGGCTGGCAGGGATTGAAGGCTACACCTTC
CDR3: CASRLMGLAGIEGYTF

D: TRBD2
J: TRBJ2-1
V: TRBV4-1
size: NA
length: 18
DNA: TGCGCCAGCAGCCAACAAAGGTCACTAGCGGGAAATGACAATGAGCAGTTCTTC
CDR3: CASSQQRSLAGNDNEQFF

D: TRBD2
J: TRBJ2-3
V: TRBV9
size: NA
length: 16
DNA: TGTGCCAGCAGCGTAGTAGGGACTAGCATTGCAGATACGCAGTATTTT
CDR3: CASSVVGTSIADTQYF

D: NA
J: TRBJ1-4
V: TRBV3-1/TRBV3-2
size: NA
length: 12
DNA: TGTGCCAGCAGCCAAACGGGGGGGGGACTGTTTTTT
CDR3: CASSQTGGGLFF

D: NA
J: TRBJ2-3
V: TRBV7-9
size: NA
length: 14
DNA: TGTGCCAGCAGCTTAGGCGGGGGCTGGGATACGCAGTATTTT
CDR3: CASSLGGGWDTQYF

D: TRBD1
J: TRBJ1-2
V: TRBV11-2
size: once
length: 15
DNA: TGTGCCAGCAGCTCAATCCGGACAGGGTCGGATGGCTACACCTTC
CDR3: CASSSIRTGSDGYTF

D: TRBD2
J: TRBJ2-7
V: TRBV19
size: NA
length: 16
DNA: TGTGCCAGTAGTCGCTTCGGGACTAGCGCTACCTACGAGCAGTACTTC
CDR3: CASSRFGTSATYEQYF

D: TRBD1
J: TRBJ2-5
V: TRBV9
size: NA
length: 15
DNA: TGTGCCAGCAGCCCCGGGACAGGGAGGCAAGAGACCCAGTACTTC
CDR3: CASSPGTGRQETQYF

D: NA
J: TRBJ1-4
V: TRBV11-1
size: NA
length: 15
DNA: TGTGCCAGCAGCCTCACAGAGGGATATAATGAAAAACTGTTTTTT
CDR3: CASSLTEGYNEKLFF

D: NA
J: TRBJ2-5
V: TRBV19
size: NA
length: 13
DNA: TGTGCCAGTAGTATAGACAGGCAAGAGACCCAGTACTTC
CDR3: CASSIDRQETQYF

D: NA
J: TRBJ2-7
V: TRBV10-2
size: NA
length: 11
DNA: TGCGCCACCTCGGAGGCCTACGAGCAGTACTTC
CDR3: CATSEAYEQYF

D: NA
J: TRBJ1-4
V: TRBV14
size: NA
length: 16
DNA: TGTGCCAGCAGCCCAGGGTGGGGCACGACTAATGAAAAACTGTTTTTT
CDR3: CASSPGWGTTNEKLFF

D: TRBD2
J: TRBJ2-7
V: TRBV7-2
size: NA
length: 15
DNA: TGTGCCAGCAGCGCGGGACTAGCGGGGACCTACGAGCAGTACTTC
CDR3: CASSAGLAGTYEQYF

D: NA
J: TRBJ2-1
V: TRBV7-2
size: NA
length: 12
DNA: TGTGCCAGCAGCTTACGGTCGGGTGAGCAGTTCTTC
CDR3: CASSLRSGEQFF

D: NA
J: TRBJ2-5
V: TRBV7-3
size: few
length: 13
DNA: TGTGCCAGCAGCTTAAACAGACAAGAGACCCAGTACTTC
CDR3: CASSLNRQETQYF

D: NA
J: TRBJ2-7
V: TRBV28
size: NA
length: 12
DNA: TGTGCCAGCACTGCCAGATCCTACGAGCAGTACTTC
CDR3: CASTARSYEQYF

D: TRBD2
J: TRBJ2-3
V: TRBV5-1
size: few
length: 16
DNA: TGCGCCAGCAGCATATTAGCGGGAGGAGGGACAGATACGCAGTATTTT
CDR3: CASSILAGGGTDTQYF

D: NA
J: TRBJ1-5
V: TRBV24-1
size: NA
length: 14
DNA: TGTGCCACCAGTGGAGCAGGGTCTGATCAGCCCCAGCATTTT
CDR3: CATSGAGSDQPQHF

D: TRBD2
J: TRBJ2-5
V: TRBV5-4
size: NA
length: 17
DNA: TGTGCCAGCACCGCACGGGAGGGACTAGCGACCTTCGAGACCCAGTACTTC
CDR3: CASTAREGLATFETQYF